This is a list of T cell receptor beta chains from one sample in a study of control samples from healthy donors and cancer patients. Clones were sequenced by immunoSEQ multiplex PCR, and TCRdb holds only the in-frame ones, with some missing. This table has under 200,000 clones, roughly nine tenths appearing once. Sequencing was done on a sample of blood. The receptor source for this set is a woman in her thirties in good health. Both conserved end residues are part of each CDR3. The order of the fields is clone size, D gene, V gene, J gene, CDR3 protein, CDR3 DNA. A D gene is named only where the DNA matches it firmly. Not all rows give a size; the values are once, few, many and, for expanded clones, a class.

NA	NA	TRBV4-1	TRBJ2-3	CASSQGGTKGDTQYF	TGCGCCAGCAGCCAAGGGGGTACGAAGGGAGATACGCAGTATTTT
once	TRBD1	TRBV29-1	TRBJ1-1	CSVVTGDGTEAFF	TGCAGCGTTGTGACAGGGGACGGCACTGAAGCTTTCTTT
NA	TRBD1	TRBV7-9	TRBJ1-1	CASRWTGGSTEAFF	TGTGCCAGCAGATGGACAGGGGGCTCCACTGAAGCTTTCTTT
NA	NA	TRBV7-3	TRBJ2-6	CASSLTAGAGANVLTF	TGTGCCAGCAGCTTAACGGCAGGGGCTGGGGCCAACGTCCTGACTTTC
NA	NA	TRBV5-1	TRBJ1-4	CASSSGGDNEKLFF	TGCGCCAGCAGCTCGGGGGGCGATAATGAAAAACTGTTTTTT
NA	NA	TRBV7-2	TRBJ1-2	CASSLQANYGYTF	TGTGCCAGCAGCTTACAAGCTAACTATGGCTACACCTTC
NA	NA	TRBV18	TRBJ2-5	CASSPGIQETQYF	TGTGCCAGCTCGCCAGGGATTCAAGAGACCCAGTACTTC
NA	TRBD1	TRBV18	TRBJ1-2	CASSGQGRTPGYTF	TGTGCCAGCTCAGGACAGGGGCGAACCCCTGGCTACACCTTC
NA	NA	TRBV12-5	TRBJ2-1	CASGLGGSGEQFF	TGTGCTAGTGGTTTGGGGGGGTCCGGTGAGCAGTTCTTC
NA	NA	TRBV4-1	TRBJ1-3	CASSQDGRGRGNTIYF	TGCGCCAGCAGCCAAGATGGACGGGGGAGAGGAAACACCATATATTTT
once	TRBD1	TRBV10-3	TRBJ2-1	CAISGTGYNEQFF	TGTGCCATCAGTGGGACAGGGTACAATGAGCAGTTCTTC
NA	NA	TRBV27	TRBJ1-5	CASSITRGQPQHF	TGTGCCAGCAGTATAACGAGGGGTCAGCCCCAGCATTTT
NA	NA	TRBV4-2	TRBJ1-5	CASSQVWDRNQPQHF	TGTGCCAGCAGCCAAGTGTGGGACCGAAATCAGCCCCAGCATTTT